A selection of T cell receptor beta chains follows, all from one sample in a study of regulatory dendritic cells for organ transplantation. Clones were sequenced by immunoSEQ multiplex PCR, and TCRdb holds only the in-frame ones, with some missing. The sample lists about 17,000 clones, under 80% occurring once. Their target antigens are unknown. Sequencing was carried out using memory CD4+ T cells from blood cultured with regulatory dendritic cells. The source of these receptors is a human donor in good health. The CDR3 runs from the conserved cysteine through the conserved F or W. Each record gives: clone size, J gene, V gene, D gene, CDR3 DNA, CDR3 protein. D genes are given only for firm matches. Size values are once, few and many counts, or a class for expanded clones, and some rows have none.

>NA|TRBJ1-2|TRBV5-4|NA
TGTGCCAGCAGCACAGATCATAGTACGGTGAATGGCTACACCTTC
CASSTDHSTVNGYTF
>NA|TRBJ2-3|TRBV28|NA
TGTGCCAGCAGTTTACCGGGGTTTCGCACAGATACGCAGTATTTT
CASSLPGFRTDTQYF
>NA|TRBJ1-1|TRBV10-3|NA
TGTGCCGTCTACAGGGCGCCCTCCCAGAACACTGAAGCTTTCTTT
CAVYRAPSQNTEAFF
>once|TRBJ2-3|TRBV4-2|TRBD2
TGTGCCAGCAGCCAAGGGATCTCCGCGGGAGGGATTGCAGATACGCAGTATTTT
CASSQGISAGGIADTQYF
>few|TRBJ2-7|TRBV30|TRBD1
TGTGCCTGGAGTGTGGGACAGGGCTACGAGCAGTACTTC
CAWSVGQGYEQYF
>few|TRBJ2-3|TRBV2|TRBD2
TGTGCCAGCAGCGAAGCGAGCGGGAGGGCCGGTGTGCAGTATTTT
CASSEASGRAGVQYF
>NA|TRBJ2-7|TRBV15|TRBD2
TGTGCCACCAGCAGAGCCAGGGAGGGCAAGCAGTACTTC
CATSRAREGKQYF
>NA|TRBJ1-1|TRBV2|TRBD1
TGTGCCAGCATGAGGCAGGGGGTCACTGAAGCTTTCTTT
CASMRQGVTEAFF
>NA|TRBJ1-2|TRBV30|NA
TGTGCCTGCCGGGACATTCATAACTATGGCTACACCTTC
CACRDIHNYGYTF
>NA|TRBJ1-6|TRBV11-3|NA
TGTGCCAGCAGTATTCACCGGGATTCACCCCTCCACTTT
CASSIHRDSPLHF
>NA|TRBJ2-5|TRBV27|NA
TGTGCCAGCACCCGATTGGGGGCAGGGAAAGAGACCCAGTACTTC
CASTRLGAGKETQYF
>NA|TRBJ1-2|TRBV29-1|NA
TGCAGCGTTGAACCCGGGGCTGACGGCTACACCTTC
CSVEPGADGYTF
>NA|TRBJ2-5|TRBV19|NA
TGTGCCAGTAGTATTGGTGGGATCCAAGAGACCCAGTACTTC
CASSIGGIQETQYF
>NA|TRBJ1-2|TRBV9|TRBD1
TGTGCCAGCAGCGGAGTCGGGACAGCCTATGGCTACACCTTC
CASSGVGTAYGYTF
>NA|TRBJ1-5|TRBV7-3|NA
TGTGCCAGCAGCTTAAGGGGGAATCAGCCCCAGCATTTT
CASSLRGNQPQHF
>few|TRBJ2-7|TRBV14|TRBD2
TGTGCCAGCAGCCCGGGACTAGTCTACGAGCAGTACTTC
CASSPGLVYEQYF
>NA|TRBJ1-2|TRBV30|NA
TGTGCCTGGAGCGGCAGTGGACGTCACTATGGCTACACCTTC
CAWSGSGRHYGYTF
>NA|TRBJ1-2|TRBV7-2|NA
TGTGCCAGCAGCTTATCCGGGACCTATGGCTACACCTTC
CASSLSGTYGYTF
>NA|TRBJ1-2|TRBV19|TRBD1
TGTGCCAGTGCCCCCGGGACAGGGGACTATGGCTACACCTTC
CASAPGTGDYGYTF
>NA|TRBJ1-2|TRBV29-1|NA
TGCAGCGTTTTTGGGGCGGCAGGGAGCTACACCTTC
CSVFGAAGSYTF
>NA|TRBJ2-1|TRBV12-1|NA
TGTGCCAGCAGCCCCTTTCGCGGCACGATACTCAACAATGAGCAGTTCTTC
CASSPFRGTILNNEQFF
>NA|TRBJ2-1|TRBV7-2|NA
TGTGCCAGCAGCTTTGCGCGTAGCTCCTACAATGAGCAGTTCTTC
CASSFARSSYNEQFF
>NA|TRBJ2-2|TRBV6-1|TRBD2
TGTGCCAGCTGGAAGCGGGGGGGGAACACCGGGGAGCTGTTTTTT
CASWKRGGNTGELFF
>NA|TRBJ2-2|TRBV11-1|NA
NA
CASSTSGLYTGELFF
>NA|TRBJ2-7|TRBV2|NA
TGTGCCAGCAGGGATACAGGGACCTACGAGCAGTACTTC
CASRDTGTYEQYF
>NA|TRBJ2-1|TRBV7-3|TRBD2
TGTGCCAGCAGCCCGGGACTAGCGGGAGGTGAGCAGTTCTTC
CASSPGLAGGEQFF